Below are 25 T cell receptor beta chains sequenced from a single sample in a study of T cells in Graves' hyperthyroidism and ophthalmopathy. TCR beta CDR3 region amplification was performed from RNA transcripts. RT-PCR in the first round (using the HTBI primer set) targeted the TCR CDR3. TCRdb ran MiXCR on the multiplex PCR reads and lists one entry per CDR3 protein. Of 550,000 to 650,000 distinct CDR3 sequences in the sample, 14% were seen once. Material: blood. Source of these receptors: a woman aged 25 to 45 with Graves' hyperthyroidism that later progressed to Graves' ophthalmopathy.

As concerns this clonotype: This may be a read error: a much more frequent sequence differs by one nucleotide. This sequence joins TRBV28 and TRBJ2-7; 9 bases map to TRBD2. Matching the DNA end better, TRBJ2-1 makes the J call doubtful. From germline, CDR1 is MDHEN and CDR2 SYDVKM. This CDR3 spans 16 amino acids. The CDR3: CASSPLMAGGPYEQFF. The CDR3 coding sequence is TGTGCCAGCAGCCCCTTGATGGCGGGAGGGCCCTACGAGCAGTTCTTC.

This clonotype showed up just a few times. The rearrangement links TRBV11-3 to TRBJ2-2; D is undetermined. The germline gives CDR1 SGHNT, CDR2 YENEEA. The CDR3 contains 14 residues. The V and J ends lost 6 bases and 1 base respectively, with 9 bases between them. The CDR3 sequence: CASRRGRNTGELFF. CDR3 nucleotides: TGTGCCAGCAGACGCGGAAGGAACACCGGGGAGCTGTTTTTT. Combining the CDR3 with reference TRBV11-3 and TRBJ2-2 gives the whole variable domain EAGVVQSPRYKIIEKKQPVAFWCNPISGHNTLYWYLQNLGQGPELLIRYENEEAVDDSQLPKDRFSAERLKGVDSTLKIQPAELGDSAVYLCASRRGRNTGELFFGEGSRLTVL.

At least ten counts were recorded for this clonotype. CDR3 protein: CSVETFRDYGTGELFF. CDR3 nucleotides: TGCAGCGTTGAAACATTCCGGGACTATGGGACCGGGGAGCTGTTTTTT. The chain links TRBV29-1 to TRBJ2-2, with 7 nucleotides matching TRBD2. The V and J ends lost 2 bases and 5 bases, in that order; junction bases with no gene match: 11. This CDR3 has 16 amino acids. Germline lookup yields CDR1 SQVTM and CDR2 ANQGSEA.

This clonotype appeared many times. The chain employs TRBV28 and TRBJ2-2; no firm D call. The germline CDR1 and CDR2 sequences are MDHEN and SYDVKM. The CDR3 loop spans 16 amino acids. V gave up 2 bases and J gave up 3 bases, with 13 bases separating them. CDR3 in amino acids: CASSLRWGGDTGELFF. CDR3 in DNA: TGTGCCAGCAGTTTACGGTGGGGTGGCGACACCGGGGAGCTGTTTTTT.

This chain joins TRBV9 and TRBJ2-2; D unresolved. CDR1 and CDR2 (germline): SGDLS, YYNGEE. The CDR3 sequence is 15 residues long. The ends were cut back, 6 bases at V and 1 base at J, with 13 bases in the middle. CDR3 in amino acids: CASTTGLMNTGELFF. In DNA form, the CDR3 reads TGTGCCAGCACCACCGGGCTGATGAACACCGGGGAGCTGTTTTTT.

There are many counts of this clonotype. This chain connects TRBV10-3 to TRBJ1-1; D not certain. Between the trimmed V and J ends, which lost 4 bases and 1 base, there was a span of 10 bases. This CDR3 region has 14 residues. Germline values: CDR1 ENHRY, CDR2 SYGVKD. The CDR3 nucleotides read TGTGCCATCAGTGGACTCCGGGAGAACACTGAAGCTTTCTTT. Encoded protein: CAISGLRENTEAFF.

The chain links TRBV18 to TRBJ2-1, with a possible D match to TRBD1 (6 bases). CDR3 length: 12 amino acids. Germline CDR1 is KGHSH and CDR2 is LQKENI. The ends were cut back, 3 bases at V and 8 bases at J, with 8 bases in the middle. The CDR3 DNA reads TGTGCCAGCTCACCCGGACAGTATGAGCAGTTCTTC. It encodes CASSPGQYEQFF.

Many counts were recorded for this clonotype. This sequence joins TRBV5-1 and TRBJ1-1, with 8 bases matching TRBD1. With 3 bases clipped from V and 6 bases from J, the junction kept 1 base outside the gene matches. The CDR3 is made up of 12 amino acids. Per germline, CDR1 SGHRS and CDR2 YFSETQ. The CDR3 loop reads CASSSTGAEAFF. The CDR3 nucleotides are TGCGCCAGCAGCTCGACAGGGGCTGAAGCTTTCTTT.

This clonotype was observed a few times. V and J are TRBV19 and TRBJ1-2; D remains unclear. V lost 8 bases and J 5 bases, leaving 15 bases between the germline ends. The germline CDR1 and CDR2 sequences are LNHDA and SQIVND (reference sequence). CDR3 size: 13 residues. The CDR3 nucleotides read TGTGCCAGTCAGGCGGACGGACCATATGGCTACACCTTC. This sequence encodes CASQADGPYGYTF.

This clonotype was observed at least ten times. The chain couples TRBV2 to TRBJ2-5, with TRBD1 as a possible D gene (6 bases). The germline V gene encodes CDR1 SNHLY and CDR2 FYNNEI. The CDR3 is 16 residues long. V shed 2 bases and J shed 5 bases, with 18 bases lying between them. CDR3 nucleotide sequence: TGTGCCAGCAGTGAAAGTTCAGGGGCCAAAACCGAGACCCAGTACTTC. The encoded protein is CASSESSGAKTETQYF.

This clonotype was seen ten or more times. This chain connects TRBV5-8 to TRBJ2-3; perhaps TRBD2 as D (5 bases). The CDR3 has 16 residues. Trimming stripped 3 bases from V and 4 bases from J, with 18 bases between. CDR1 and CDR2 from the germline V gene are SGHTS and YDEGEE. DNA for the CDR3: TGTGCCAGCAGCTCCGCGGGTCCAGCAGGCGCAGATACGCAGTATTTT. This gives the protein CASSSAGPAGADTQYF.

This clonotype was recorded many times. The gene calls are TRBV20-1 and TRBJ2-7; 10 bases align to TRBD1. This CDR3 comprises 14 residues. The germline V gene encodes CDR1 DFQATT and CDR2 SNEGSKA (reference sequence). V lost 5 bases and J lost 6; bases outside the gene matches: 10. The CDR3 sequence: CSARRQGARGEQYF. In DNA form, the CDR3 reads TGCAGTGCTCGGAGACAGGGGGCGCGGGGCGAGCAGTACTTC.

This clonotype has ten or more counts. This sequence joins TRBV20-1 and TRBJ2-2, with 7 bases identical to TRBD2. The germline CDR1 and CDR2 sequences are DFQATT and SNEGSKA (reference sequence). The CDR3 sequence is 16 residues long. The junction had 9 bases not matched to a gene; V was cut back by 3 bases and J by 2 bases. The CDR3 loop is CSASGGPSGNTGELFF. DNA for the CDR3: TGCAGTGCTAGTGGTGGCCCTAGCGGAAACACCGGGGAGCTGTTTTTT.

The V and J genes are TRBV6-5 and TRBJ2-3, with 10 bases aligning to TRBD2. Germline CDR1 reads MNHEY; CDR2 reads SVGAGI. The J segment lost 4 bases and the V segment lost 4 bases, leaving 8 bases of the junction unmatched. The CDR3 loop spans 16 amino acids. CDR3 residues: CASSWVAGGKADTQYF. Written as DNA, the CDR3 is TGTGCCAGCAGTTGGGTAGCGGGAGGAAAAGCAGATACGCAGTATTTT.

This clonotype was seen many times. The chain recombines TRBV7-8 with TRBJ2-7, with D possibly being TRBD2 (6 bases). Trimming left V 3 bases short and J 3 bases short, with 12 bases between. This CDR3 is built from 14 residues. Looked up from germline, CDR1 is SGHVS and CDR2 is FQNEAQ. The DNA for the CDR3 is TGTGCCAGCAGCTTGGGTAGCGGACTCTACGAGCAGTACTTC. Translation gives CASSLGSGLYEQYF.

This clonotype appeared a few times. The V gene is TRBV19, the J gene TRBJ1-1, with TRBD1 as a possible D gene (5 bases). Germline lookup yields CDR1 LNHDA and CDR2 SQIVND (reference sequence). This CDR3 has 16 residues. V lost 0 bases, J lost 6 bases, and 17 bases lay in between. CDR3: CASSIDSGVTKAEAFF. The DNA of the CDR3 is TGTGCCAGTAGTATAGATTCGGGGGTGACAAAAGCTGAAGCTTTCTTT.

This rearrangement joins TRBV5-1 to TRBJ1-1; D remains unclear. The CDR3 runs 12 residues. Deletions cut 5 bases from V and 0 bases from J, with 5 bases between. The germline V gene encodes CDR1 SGHRS and CDR2 YFSETQ. This CDR3 reads CASRGMNTEAFF. Here the CDR3 DNA reads TGCGCCAGCAGGGGGATGAACACTGAAGCTTTCTTT.

This clonotype has a handful of counts. The chain is built from TRBV19 and TRBJ2-7; D remains ambiguous. CDR3 length: 13 residues. CDR1 is LNHDA, CDR2 SQIVND, per germline (reference sequence). V lost 5 bases, J lost 7 bases, and 15 bases lay in between. The CDR3 region has the DNA TGTGCCAGTAGTGGCCCGGCCCCCTTAGAGCAGTACTTC. Amino acid sequence: CASSGPAPLEQYF.

There are many counts of this clonotype. The chain recombines TRBV2 with TRBJ2-7; the D gene is possibly TRBD2 (5 bases). V lost 1 base and J lost 4, with 11 bases in between. Germline loops: CDR1 SNHLY, CDR2 FYNNEI. This CDR3 is 14 amino acids long. The CDR3 protein is CASSEGTESYEQYF. Written as DNA, the CDR3 is TGTGCCAGCAGTGAAGGGACTGAGAGTTACGAGCAGTACTTC.

There are many counts of this clonotype. The genes are TRBV3-1 and TRBJ1-5, with 7 bases lining up with TRBD1. The germline gives CDR1 LGHDT, CDR2 YNNKEL (reference sequence). The CDR3 loop spans 15 amino acids. The ends lost 4 bases at V and 3 bases at J; junction bases unmatched: 6. The CDR3 protein is CASSPSQGNNQPQHF. In DNA form, the CDR3 reads TGTGCCAGCAGCCCTTCACAGGGGAACAATCAGCCCCAGCATTTT. The full variable domain, in which reference TRBV3-1 and TRBJ1-5 provide the parts outside the CDR3, is DTAVSQTPKYLVTQMGNDKSIKCEQNLGHDTMYWYKQDSKKFLKIMFSYNNKELIINETVPNRFSPKSPDKAHLNLHINSLELGDSAVYFCASSPSQGNNQPQHFGDGTRLSIL.

The chain recombines TRBV19 with TRBJ1-5; D perhaps matches TRBD1 (5 bases). This CDR3 comprises 15 residues. Looked up from germline, CDR1 is LNHDA and CDR2 is SQIVND (reference sequence). Trimming took 5 bases from V and 4 from J, leaving 15 bases between them. The CDR3, as DNA: TGTGCCAGTAGTGCGGACACTCCCGGGAATCAGCCCCAGCATTTT. This codes for CASSADTPGNQPQHF.

In the case of this clonotype: A read error is possible here, since a much larger clone lies one base away. This chain's CDR3 is CASRGDRRYEQFF. The CDR3 coding sequence is TGTGCCAGCAGGGGGGACAGGCGGTATGAGCAGTTCTTC. The chain combines TRBV27 with TRBJ2-1; 8 bases agree with TRBD1. Germline CDR1 MNHEY, CDR2 SMNVEV (reference sequence). Germline trimming cut 6 bases from V and 8 bases from J; bases unmatched to any gene: 6. This CDR3 is built from 13 residues.

V and J are TRBV7-3 and TRBJ2-5; D is possibly TRBD1 (5 bases). Trimming left V 3 bases short and J 1 base short, with 9 bases between. The CDR3 has 14 amino acids. Per germline, CDR1 SGHTA and CDR2 FQGTGA. The CDR3 loop reads CASSFGHLQETQYF. CDR3 in DNA: TGTGCCAGCAGCTTCGGACATCTCCAAGAGACCCAGTACTTC.

V gene TRBV5-4 combines with J gene TRBJ2-5; tentatively, D is TRBD2 (6 bases). The CDR3 has 14 amino acids. The V and J ends lost 4 bases and 1 base respectively, with 11 bases between them. Per the germline V gene, CDR1 is SGHNT and CDR2 is YYREEE (reference sequence). CDR3 loop: CASSPPGVQETQYF. The DNA of the CDR3 is TGTGCCAGCAGCCCCCCGGGGGTCCAAGAGACCCAGTACTTC. Full variable domain (remainder filled in from reference TRBV5-4 and TRBJ2-5): ETGVTQSPTHLIKTRGQQVTLRCSSQSGHNTVSWYQQALGQGPQFIFQYYREEENGRGNFPPRFSGLQFPNYSSELNVNALELDDSALYLCASSPPGVQETQYFGPGTRLLVL.

This clonotype has at least ten counts. The J gene is TRBJ2-3, the V gene TRBV28; D uncertain. Trimming shortened V by 7 bases and J by 1 base, and 12 bases separated the two germline ends. This CDR3 spans 14 amino acids. Germline V gives CDR1 MDHEN, CDR2 SYDVKM. Here the CDR3 DNA reads TGTGCCAGCAAAGGGCCATTGGGCACAGATACGCAGTATTTT. Translating it yields CASKGPLGTDTQYF.